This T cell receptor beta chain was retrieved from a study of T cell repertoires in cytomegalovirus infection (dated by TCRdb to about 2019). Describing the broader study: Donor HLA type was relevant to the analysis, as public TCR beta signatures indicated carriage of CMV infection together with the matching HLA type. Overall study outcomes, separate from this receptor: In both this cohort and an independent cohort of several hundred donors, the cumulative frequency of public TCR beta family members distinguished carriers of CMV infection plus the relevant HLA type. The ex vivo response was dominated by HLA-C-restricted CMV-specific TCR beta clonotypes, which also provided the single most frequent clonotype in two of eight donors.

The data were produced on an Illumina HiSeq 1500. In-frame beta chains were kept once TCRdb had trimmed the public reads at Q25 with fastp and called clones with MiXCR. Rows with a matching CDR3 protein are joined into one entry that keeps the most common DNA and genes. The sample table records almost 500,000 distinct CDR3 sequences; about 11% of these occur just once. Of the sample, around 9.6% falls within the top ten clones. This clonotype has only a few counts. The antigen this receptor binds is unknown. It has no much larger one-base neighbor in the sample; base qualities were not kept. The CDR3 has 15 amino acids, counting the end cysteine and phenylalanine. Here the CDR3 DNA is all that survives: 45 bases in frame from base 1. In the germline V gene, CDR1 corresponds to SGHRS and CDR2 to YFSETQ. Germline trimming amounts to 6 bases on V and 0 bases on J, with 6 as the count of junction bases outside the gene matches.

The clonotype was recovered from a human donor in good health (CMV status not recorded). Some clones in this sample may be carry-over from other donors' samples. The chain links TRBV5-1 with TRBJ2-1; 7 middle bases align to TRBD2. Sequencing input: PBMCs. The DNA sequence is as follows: TGCGCCAGCAAAAGGGAGGGCTACTCCTACAATGAGCAGTTCTTC. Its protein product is CASKREGYSYNEQFF.